Presented here are 31 T cell receptor beta chains from one specimen sequenced in a study of blood T cell repertoires in COVID-19. Data came from immunoSEQ multiplex PCR; TCRdb stores just in-frame clones and leaves some out. This sample has around 81,000 clones, with more than 75% found just once. The sequenced material came from peripheral blood. Source of these receptors: a human donor in a cohort sampled during active COVID-19.

This clone is a singleton in its sample. This chain connects TRBV19 to TRBJ2-1, with TRBD2 matching 8 bases. The CDR3 covers 15 residues. From germline, CDR1 is LNHDA and CDR2 SQIVND (reference sequence). After removal of 9 bases from V and 0 bases from J, the junction contained 7 bases not matched to a gene. The CDR3 protein is CASSGGQSSYNEQFF. The CDR3 nucleotides are TGTGCCAGCTCGGGGGGGCAAAGCTCCTACAATGAGCAGTTCTTC.

In this sample, this clone turned up once. The V and J genes are TRBV6-6 and TRBJ2-7; 9 bases agree with TRBD2. The CDR3 has 15 amino acids. Germline assignment: CDR1 MNHNY and CDR2 SVGAGI (reference sequence). J gave up 7 bases and V 2 bases, and 9 bases lay outside the gene matches. The CDR3 DNA is TGTGCCAGCAGTTACCCAGCGGGGGGCAAGGGGGAGCAGTACTTC. Its translation: CASSYPAGGKGEQYF.

This chain connects TRBV7-4 to TRBJ1-3; D is unresolved. Per the germline V gene, CDR1 is SGHVT and CDR2 is SQSDAQ. The CDR3 sequence is 17 residues long. V was pared by 8 bases and J by 0 bases, with 20 bases between. CDR3 sequence reads: CASLTVELTRSGNTIYF. The CDR3 DNA sequence: TGTGCCAGCTTGACGGTGGAGCTAACCCGCTCTGGAAACACCATATATTTT.

This chain connects TRBV7-3 to TRBJ2-3; 8 bases are a match to TRBD2. The CDR3 is 17 residues long. V dropped 5 bases and J dropped 4; count of bases not matched to a gene: 14. Per germline, CDR1 SGHTA and CDR2 FQGTGA. CDR3 sequence reads: CASSTQSGGYGADTQYF. CDR3 bases: TGTGCCAGCAGCACCCAAAGCGGGGGATACGGCGCAGATACGCAGTATTTT.

The rearrangement links TRBV21-1 to TRBJ2-1; the D call in the table, TRBD2, was not verified against the DNA. TRBV21-1 is tagged as a pseudogene. CDR3 length: 11 amino acids. The CDR3 is CASPGRHEQFF. The CDR3 bases are TGTGCCAGCCCAGGGAGGCATGAGCAGTTCTTC.

The V call is TRBV27, the J call TRBJ1-6, with a weak D call TRBD1 (6 bases). Looked up from germline, CDR1 is MNHEY and CDR2 is SMNVEV (reference sequence). The CDR3 contains 14 residues. V was trimmed by 3 bases and J by 10 bases, leaving 13 bases between them. CDR3 nucleotides: TGTGCCAGCAGTTTCCAACAGGGTGGGTCACCCCTCCACTTT. Translating it yields CASSFQQGGSPLHF.

There are a few counts of this clone. The V gene is TRBV5-4, the J gene TRBJ2-5; no definite D call. Germline V gene data show CDR1 as SGHNT and CDR2 as YYREEE (reference sequence). The CDR3 covers 14 residues. The germline V and J ends were trimmed by 3 bases and 2 bases, with 11 bases remaining between them. DNA of the CDR3: TGTGCCAGCAGCTCCAAAGTGAGTCAAGAGACCCAGTACTTC. This gives the protein CASSSKVSQETQYF.

The CDR3 protein is CASSLDSRGPSTDTQYF. The CDR3, as DNA: TGTGCCAGCAGCTTAGACTCGCGGGGGCCTAGCACAGATACGCAGTATTTT. The chain combines TRBV7-6 with TRBJ2-3; a possible D gene is TRBD2 (7 bases). The CDR3 sequence is 17 residues long. Trimming took off 1 base at V and 0 bases at J, with 14 bases between the two ends. CDR1 is SGHVS, CDR2 FNYEAQ, per germline.

This sequence joins TRBV28 and TRBJ2-3; 11 nucleotides line up with TRBD1. CDR3 length equals 15 residues. V shed 5 bases and J 5 bases; nucleotides not matched to a gene: 6. Germline V gene data show CDR1 as MDHEN and CDR2 as SYDVKM. The CDR3 nucleotides read TGTGCCAGCAGTACCGGGACAGGGGGAGGAGATACGCAGTATTTT. This codes for CASSTGTGGGDTQYF.

V gene TRBV30 combines with J gene TRBJ1-4; D may be TRBD1 (6 bases). V shed 1 base and J shed 4 bases, with 7 bases lying between them. Germline V gene sequence: CDR1 GTSNPN, CDR2 SVGIG (reference sequence). The CDR3 spans 13 residues. The CDR3 region has the DNA TGTGCCTGGAGTGGACAGGATAATGAAAAACTGTTTTTT. It is translated as CAWSGQDNEKLFF. The full variable domain, with the rest looked up from reference TRBV30 and TRBJ1-4, is SQTIHQWPATLVQPVGSPLSLECTVEGTSNPNLYWYRQAAGRGLQLLFYSVGIGQISSEVPQNLSASRPQDRQFILSSKKLLLSDSGFYLCAWSGQDNEKLFFGSGTQLSVL.

This chain connects TRBV19 to TRBJ1-1; possible D gene TRBD1, 5 bases. Between the trimmed V and J ends, which lost 4 bases and 3 bases, there was a span of 15 bases. The CDR3 totals 15 residues. Germline V gene lookup returns CDR1 LNHDA and CDR2 SQIVND (reference sequence). This chain's CDR3 is CASSTQEGTDTEAFF. CDR3 coding DNA: TGTGCCAGTAGTACCCAGGAGGGGACGGACACTGAAGCTTTCTTT.

V gene TRBV28 combines with J gene TRBJ2-7; D possibly corresponds to TRBD2 (5 bases). V gave up 1 base and J gave up 6 bases, with 10 bases separating them. The CDR3 is 13 amino acids. Per germline, CDR1 MDHEN and CDR2 SYDVKM. The CDR3 protein is CASSLSPTIEQYF. The DNA for the CDR3 is TGTGCCAGCAGTTTATCCCCGACTATCGAGCAGTACTTC.

This chain connects TRBV25-1 to TRBJ2-7; 9 bases are shared with TRBD2. The V gene's germline CDR1 is MGHDK and CDR2 SYGVNS. This CDR3 contains 14 residues. V dropped 3 bases and J dropped 1; count of bases not matched to a gene: 1. CDR3 coding DNA: TGTGCCAGCAGTGATAGCGGGGGTTCCTACGAGCAGTACTTC. Amino acids: CASSDSGGSYEQYF.

J is TRBJ2-1 and V is TRBV7-2; 12 bases line up with TRBD1. CDR3 length equals 17 residues. The germline CDR1 and CDR2 sequences are SGHTA and FQGNSA. Losses at the gene ends were 0 bases for V and 7 bases for J; bases not matched to a gene: 7. DNA for the CDR3: TGTGCCAGCAGCTTAGCTGGGACAGGGGGCGCCGGAAATGAGCAGTTCTTC. Translation: CASSLAGTGGAGNEQFF.

This clone was seen just once. J is TRBJ2-2 and V is TRBV7-3; the match to TRBD2 covers 10 bases. Trimming took 4 bases from V and 1 from J; bases not matched to a gene: 0. The CDR3 loop spans 15 amino acids. CDR1 and CDR2 from the germline V gene are SGHTA and FQGTGA. In nucleotides, the CDR3 is TGTGCCAGCAGCTCTAGCGGGGGGAACACCGGGGAGCTGTTTTTT. Translation gives CASSSSGGNTGELFF.

This clone is a singleton in its sample. The chain has TRBV3-1 (or the pseudogene TRBV3-2) and TRBJ1-5; weak D call: TRBD1 (5 bases). V lost 1 base and J 3 bases, leaving 10 bases between the germline ends. This CDR3 contains 15 residues. Germline assignment: CDR1 LGHDT and CDR2 YNNKEL (reference sequence). The CDR3 reads CASSQGGTVNQPQHF. The CDR3 DNA sequence: TGTGCCAGCAGCCAAGGCGGGACCGTCAATCAGCCCCAGCATTTT.

The chain uses TRBV7-2 and TRBJ1-4, with D tentatively TRBD1 (5 bases). Germline CDR1 SGHTA, CDR2 FQGNSA. V was trimmed by 7 bases and J by 8 bases, leaving 11 bases between them. The CDR3 spans 12 residues. The CDR3 loop is CASTFRGEKLFF. The DNA of the CDR3 is TGTGCCAGCACCTTCCGGGGGGAAAAACTGTTTTTT.

V and J are TRBV7-8 and TRBJ1-2; the match to TRBD1 covers 7 bases. The CDR3 has 13 amino acids. The germline CDR1 and CDR2 sequences are SGHVS and FQNEAQ. Germline trimming cut 1 base from V and 8 bases from J; bases unmatched to any gene: 4. Written as DNA, the CDR3 is TGTGCCAGCAGCTTAGGGACAGGAAACGGCTACACCTTC. Protein sequence: CASSLGTGNGYTF.

The CDR3 loop is CASSLAGGSYEQYF. The CDR3 region has the DNA TGTGCCAGCAGCTTAGCGGGAGGGTCCTACGAGCAGTACTTC. The rearrangement links TRBV7-9 to TRBJ2-7, with 7 bases lining up with TRBD2. The germline gives CDR1 SEHNR, CDR2 FQNEAQ (reference sequence). The CDR3 is 14 amino acids. J was trimmed by 1 base and V by 0 bases; bases with no gene match: 0.

This chain joins TRBV18 and TRBJ1-6; 9 bases agree with TRBD1. With V trimmed by 2 bases and J by 4 bases, 3 bases remained unmatched. This CDR3 region has 16 residues. Germline V gene data show CDR1 as KGHSH and CDR2 as LQKENI. The CDR3 bases are TGTGCCAGCTCACCAACAGGGGGCGCTTATAATTCACCCCTCCACTTT. It encodes CASSPTGGAYNSPLHF. The full variable domain, in which reference TRBV18 and TRBJ1-6 provide the parts outside the CDR3, is NAGVMQNPRHLVRRRGQEARLRCSPMKGHSHVYWYRQLPEEGLKFMVYLQKENIIDESGMPKERFSAEFPKEGPSILRIQQVVRGDSAAYFCASSPTGGAYNSPLHFGNGTRLTVT.

This chain connects TRBV5-1 to TRBJ2-7, with a tentative D call TRBD2 (5 bases). V was pared by 4 bases and J by 3 bases, with 8 bases between. CDR1 is SGHRS, CDR2 YFSETQ, per germline. The CDR3 contains 12 residues. In DNA, the CDR3 is TGCGCCAGCAGCACCACTAGCTACGAGCAGTACTTC. Translation: CASSTTSYEQYF.

The genes are TRBV7-3 and TRBJ2-2; TRBD2 matches at 9 bases. CDR3 length equals 16 residues. Per the germline V gene, CDR1 is SGHTA and CDR2 is FQGTGA. The J segment lost 6 bases and the V segment lost 1 base, leaving 6 bases of the junction unmatched. CDR3 sequence: CASSLNQRGAAGELFF. CDR3 DNA sequence: TGTGCCAGCAGCTTAAACCAGCGGGGGGCGGCCGGGGAGCTGTTTTTT.

This sequence joins TRBV30 and TRBJ1-2; no definite D call. The length of the CDR3 is 14 residues. The V and J ends lost 6 bases and 0 bases respectively, with 14 bases between them. The germline V gene encodes CDR1 GTSNPN and CDR2 SVGIG (reference sequence). The CDR3 DNA follows: TGTGCCTGCCACACGTCATCTCCTAACTATGGCTACACCTTC. The encoded protein is CACHTSSPNYGYTF. Combining the CDR3 with reference TRBV30 and TRBJ1-2 gives the whole variable domain SQTIHQWPATLVQPVGSPLSLECTVEGTSNPNLYWYRQAAGRGLQLLFYSVGIGQISSEVPQNLSASRPQDRQFILSSKKLLLSDSGFYLCACHTSSPNYGYTFGSGTRLTVV.

The chain carries TRBV30 and TRBJ1-4; 10 nucleotides agree with TRBD1. Looked up from germline, CDR1 is GTSNPN and CDR2 is SVGIG (reference sequence). The length of the CDR3 is 15 residues. V lost 4 bases, J lost 14 bases, and 16 bases stayed unmatched. The DNA for the CDR3 is TGTGCCTGGAACAGAGACAGGGGGCGGTCAGGAAAGCTGTTTTTT. Its translation: CAWNRDRGRSGKLFF.

This chain uses TRBV6-5 with TRBJ2-7; TRBD1 matches at 7 bases. The junction had 12 bases not matched to a gene; V was cut back by 8 bases and J by 5 bases. The CDR3 runs to 14 residues. CDR1 MNHEY and CDR2 SVGAGI come from the germline V gene. DNA of the CDR3: TGTGCCAGCTTGACCCACAGGGGATTCGACGAGCAGTACTTC. Its protein product is CASLTHRGFDEQYF.

This clone has more than one count but fewer than ten. The rearrangement links TRBV5-1 to TRBJ1-5; 9 bases align to TRBD1. CDR1 and CDR2 (germline): SGHRS, YFSETQ. The ends lost 0 bases at V and 7 bases at J; junction bases unmatched: 8. The CDR3 consists of 16 residues. CDR3 sequence reads: CASSLGDRVFSQPQHF. CDR3 sequence (DNA): TGCGCCAGCAGCTTGGGGGACAGGGTTTTTTCGCAGCCCCAGCATTTT.

V and J are TRBV18 and TRBJ2-6, with D possibly TRBD1 on 6 matching bases. Germline CDR1 is KGHSH and CDR2 is LQKENI. Trimming left V 5 bases short and J 0 bases short, with 17 bases between. This CDR3 contains 18 residues. DNA for the CDR3: TGTGCCAGCTCAACGGCCGACAGGCTCGGCTCTGGGGCCAACGTCCTGACTTTC. The encoded protein is CASSTADRLGSGANVLTF.

This chain uses TRBV20-1 with TRBJ2-2; 9 bases agree with TRBD1. This CDR3 has 15 residues. The junction had 4 bases not matched to a gene; V was cut back by 3 bases and J by 2 bases. From germline, CDR1 is DFQATT and CDR2 SNEGSKA (reference sequence). The CDR3 spells CSASGTGSNTGELFF. CDR3 in DNA: TGCAGTGCTAGTGGGACAGGGTCAAACACCGGGGAGCTGTTTTTT.

This chain connects TRBV10-3 to TRBJ1-1, with 8 bases fitting TRBD1. CDR1 is ENHRY and CDR2 is SYGVKD in the germline V gene. The CDR3 sequence is 14 residues long. V lost 6 bases to trimming and J lost 4 bases; unmatched junction nucleotides: 7. DNA of the CDR3: TGTGCCATCAGGAATCAGGGGGCGAGCACTGAAGCTTTCTTT. Encoded protein: CAIRNQGASTEAFF.

This clone was counted many times. The J gene is TRBJ2-5, the V gene TRBV30; D might be TRBD2 (6 bases). Germline CDR1 reads GTSNPN; CDR2 reads SVGIG (reference sequence). The CDR3 covers 14 residues. V was clipped by 3 bases and J by 1 base, with 12 bases between them. The CDR3 loop reads CAWSPVGGQETQYF. CDR3 nucleotide sequence: TGTGCCTGGAGCCCCGTCGGGGGCCAAGAGACCCAGTACTTC.

CDR3 protein: CASSLTARSSGNTIYF. The CDR3, as DNA: TGTGCCAGCAGCTTAACAGCCCGAAGCTCTGGAAACACCATATATTTT. The J gene is TRBJ1-3, the V gene TRBV7-3; no firm D call. There are 16 residues in the CDR3. Germline CDR1 is SGHTA and CDR2 is FQGTGA. The V gene lost 0 bases and the J gene lost 0 bases, with 9 bases spanning the gap. The whole variable domain, filled in from reference TRBV7-3 and TRBJ1-3, reads GAGVSQTPSNKVTEKGKYVELRCDPISGHTALYWYRQSLGQGPEFLIYFQGTGAADDSGLPNDRFFAVRPEGSVSTLKIQRTERGDSAVYLCASSLTARSSGNTIYFGEGSWLTVV.